This TCR beta chain derives from a study of cytomegalovirus exposure and HLA in healthy donors (dated by TCRdb to the late 2010s). Regarding the complete study: An earlier analysis of roughly 500 of the donors reported approximately 290 Gb of sequence data and about 100 million unique TCR beta sequences from 150 million to 200 million T cells. Roughly 300 gigabases of sequencing data and some 85 million unique TCR sequences were included in an early release covering roughly 600 HLA-typed donors. Among the roughly 390 genotyped donors, around 81% belonged to the genetic ancestry cluster associated with self-reported Caucasian donors. The study was designed to test whether signatures of past pathogen exposure could be identified by cataloging public T cell receptors. The study profiled the T cell repertoires of hundreds of subjects by immunosequencing and related them to cytomegalovirus serostatus. A separate validation cohort of roughly 120 different subjects was used in addition to the approximately 700-subject first cohort. High-throughput TCR immunosequencing, statistical association of individual TCRs with disease status, and machine learning were combined to predict cytomegalovirus infection status. A later analysis re-analyzed previously published TCR beta repertoires from 666 donors and added high-resolution HLA genotyping to study TCR occurrence patterns. Rather than using new phenotypic data, the later analysis identified candidate immune exposures from TCR beta sequences and from how often those sequences occurred across donors. To decide whether each TCR beta V gene segment behaved as functional or pseudogenic, an earlier analysis of some 600 of the donors relied on high-throughput TCR beta sequencing. Donor age, sex, ethnicity and CMV serostatus were collected together with the repertoire data. Genome-wide SNP genotypes for about 60% of the 666 donors were used in a later genetic analysis, which treated that subset as a discovery cohort. All discovery cohort repertoires had been generated using a single sequencing platform. Both class I and class II loci were covered by HLA typing, at four-digit resolution. Typing coverage differed by locus: A, B, C, DRB1 and DQB1 were typed in about 620-630 donors, DQA1 in about 500, DPA1 in 600 to 610, and DPB1 in just under 490. Because of strong linkage in the cohort, roughly five DR-DQ haplotypes were treated as single units for association and clustering. Among about 400 genotyped donors of the cohort, an average of approximately 220,000 unique TCR beta nucleotide sequences was sequenced per donor, of which about 18% were non-productive. The full study reports these points: Some IMGT-functional V segments, including TRBV6-2 and TRBV6-3, could not be told apart with the 87-base-pair reads, so those segments were excluded. Sequencing depth was assumed to be roughly uniform across donors in the presence/absence analyses, though that assumption may not hold. At a false discovery rate of 0.05, a later analysis linked 16,000 or so TCR beta sequences to specific HLA alleles. HLA typing was unavailable for some donors at each locus, so association tests used only the typed subset. Linkage disequilibrium might explain the correlated functional status among segregating V segments, but an unknown experimental factor could not be excluded. While some public TCRs were present in many individuals, most TCR sequences turned up only very rarely across donors. An association between a missense DCLRE1C variant and V-gene and J-gene trimming of TCR beta chains was found in a later genetic analysis and replicated in an independent cohort. This cohort had only TCR beta chains sequenced, and the lack of alpha or paired-chain data limited which features could be detected. A later analysis found that TCR association rates varied across HLA loci, with DRB1 alleles showing the most associated TCRs and HLA-C alleles the fewest. The classifier was reported to diagnose cytomegalovirus status with high specificity and sensitivity in both the original and validation cohorts. Broadly in line with IMGT annotations, most TCR beta V segments showed up in productive rearrangements about 87% or about 30% of the time in an earlier analysis of about 500 of the donors. CMV serostatus was the only immune exposure information available for the cohort. A later analysis found that HLA-associated TCR beta chains were more clonally expanded and had lower generation probabilities than equally common non-associated chains. The earlier analysis of almost 600 of the donors excluded about 16 rarely observed V segments, including chromosome 9 orphons, because counts were too low. According to a later analysis, parvovirus B19, influenza, CMV and Epstein-Barr virus appeared linked to several top co-occurrence clusters. According to a later genetic analysis, donors in an Asian-associated ancestry cluster had fewer N-insertions in productive TCRs than the roughly 660-donor mean. A cluster of highly shared sequence variants was judged likely to represent a technical artifact of the sequencing pipeline. When HLA alleles, especially DR and DQ, strongly co-occurred, TCR associations were difficult to assign to individual alleles. In vitro tests confirmed that three of the cytomegalovirus-associated TCR beta chains recognize cytomegalovirus antigens. Most CMV-associated TCR beta chains appeared to be HLA-restricted in a later analysis, and the HLA associations seemed to be driven largely by CMV exposure. The study listed over 150 TCR beta chains as associated with cytomegalovirus. A further reported finding was that TCR beta sequences accurately predicted the HLA-A and HLA-B alleles for most subjects in the first cohort. According to the authors, the approach could potentially be generalized to other disease states and immunological phenotypes.

This clone was counted a single time. Its antigen target is currently unknown. Base qualities are not recorded, but no much larger clone differs from it by a single base. At the junction V is shortened by 3 bases and J by 2 bases, with 9 bases in between. The CDR3 has 13 amino acids, counting the end cysteine and phenylalanine. Kept here is only the CDR3 DNA, which spans 39 bases and is read in frame from base 1. From a lookup of the germline V gene (reference sequence), CDR1 and CDR2 are SGHNT and YYREEE. The receptor library was made with the immunoSEQ multiplex PCR assay. For the multiplex PCR, a mixture combining 60 forward primers for TCR Vbeta segments and 13 reverse primers for TCR Jbeta segments was used. A multiplex PCR assay on genomic DNA amplified the CDR3 region of rearranged TCR beta genes. Amplified TCR beta libraries were sequenced as 87-base-pair reads on the Illumina HiSeq System. Turning to the authors' computational methods: Across the 670 or so repertoires, a later analysis counted some 80 million unique TCR beta chains, around 11 million of which were shared by at least two donors. To remove PCR and sequencing errors, raw reads were error-corrected and collapsed into unique sequences using a nearest-neighbor algorithm that merged closely related sequences. Alignment of CDR3 sequences to IMGT reference sequences was used to assign V, D and J gene segments. For a sequence to be retained, a match of at least six nucleotides was required to both a V gene segment and a J gene segment. A rearrangement was called productive if the CDR3 had no stop codons and remained in frame with V and J, and every other rearrangement was called non-productive. CDR3 was defined by IMGT convention, running from the second conserved V-encoded cysteine to the conserved J-encoded phenylalanine. The earlier analysis of approximately 590 of the donors excluded any sequence lacking an unambiguous match to a single V gene segment. An earlier analysis of approximately 590 of the donors classified V segments as functional when productive rearrangements were above 56.7% and as segregating when the standard deviation between donors was above 5%. A statistical classification framework was built for diagnosing cytomegalovirus status from the catalog of TCR beta chain sequences. In a later analysis, TCR nucleotide sequences were compared against IMGT/GENE-DB human TR gene sequences so that V and J genes could be assigned. Using the TCRdist pipeline, a later analysis assigned CDR3 sequences along with most-parsimonious VDJ recombination scenarios. A later analysis defined each TCR beta chain by its CDR3 amino acid sequence plus V-gene family, and excluded reads lacking a unique V-gene family. As a way to deal with suspected cross-contamination and a sequencing artifact, a later analysis dropped approximately 590 nucleotide sequences that were highly shared and had low generation probability. In a later analysis, a clonal expansion index for each public chain was calculated from normalized within-repertoire ranks of inferred template counts. In a later analysis, generation probabilities were computed with a VDJ recombination model fitted to out-of-frame rearrangements, and the resulting probabilities were checked against IGoR. Hypergeometric tests were used in a later analysis to score TCR-TCR, TCR-HLA and TCR-CMV co-occurrence, with a repertoire-size bias correction applied to the TCR pairs. A later analysis estimated false discovery rates by permuting HLA or CMV assignments 20 times. In a later analysis, co-occurring TCRs were grouped using DBSCAN, with TCRdist sequence similarity added in when clustering inside HLA-allele-positive subsets. For co-occurrence clustering, repertoires with fewer than 30,000 or more than 120,000 public chains were excluded, along with roughly 5 repertoires with anomalous nucleotide sharing. This is the immuneACCESS table as TCRdb keeps it, with only in-frame sequences that have V and J called. A part of the clones is gone; compared with another copy, unresolved V genes explain less than half, and the rest is unexplained. The V and J calls and the clone size are those of that table, but D and trimming were determined from the DNA. For this sample there are roughly 140,000 clones; roughly 77% appear just once. The ten most abundant clones make up 3.5% to 4.5% of the sample.

The cohort consisted of 666 healthy bone marrow donors. At the time of sampling, every cohort member was nominally healthy, though immune exposures that went unrecorded were likely present. CMV serostatus was positive for 250 to 300 and negative for about half of the roughly 670 cohort members, and was not recorded for this donor. Every donor gave a peripheral blood sample, and the peripheral blood mononuclear cells from that sample were used for TCR beta sequencing. The Qiagen DNeasy Blood Extraction Kit was used to extract genomic DNA from the blood cell samples. The origin of this receptor is a human donor in good health. The sequenced material came from PBMCs. The chain joins TRBV5-4 to TRBJ2-7, with the D gene call left open. The DNA sequence is as follows: TGTGCCAGCAGCTCAACGCAGACCTACGAGCAGTACTTC. Protein translation: CASSSTQTYEQYF. This CDR3, with the reference TRBV5-4 and TRBJ2-7 proteins standing in past its ends, gives the full variable domain ETGVTQSPTHLIKTRGQQVTLRCSSQSGHNTVSWYQQALGQGPQFIFQYYREEENGRGNFPPRFSGLQFPNYSSELNVNALELDDSALYLCASSSTQTYEQYFGPGTRLTVT.